Listed below are T cell receptor beta chains from one sample, sequenced in a study of cytotoxic CD8 clonotypes in ibrutinib-treated CLL. Assay used: immunoSEQ multiplex PCR; TCRdb lists only in-frame clones, some missing. The sample yields some 61,000 clones, 68% seen once. Sample: PBMCs, taken after 12 months of ibrutinib treatment. The origin of the receptors is a human donor with chronic lymphocytic leukemia. The CDR3 runs from the conserved cysteine through the conserved F or W. The D gene is left open where the match is weak. The size entry is marked missing in some rows and otherwise reads once, few, many or a size class.

D	V	size	J	DNA	CDR3
TRBD2	TRBV11-2	-	TRBJ2-2	TGTGCCAGCAGCGCCCGCGGGGGGGCCAGTACCGGGGAGCTGTTTTTT	CASSARGGASTGELFF
-	TRBV5-6	-	TRBJ2-7	TGTGCCAGCAGCTTAAAAGGGCGGTTCTCCTACGAGCAGTACTTC	CASSLKGRFSYEQYF
-	TRBV29-1	few	TRBJ2-7	TGCAGCGTGGTACCTGAAGGGCGCTCCTACGAGCAGTACTTC	CSVVPEGRSYEQYF
-	TRBV2	-	TRBJ1-1	TGTGCCAGCAGTGAAGATCTGCCGGATGAAGCTTTCTTT	CASSEDLPDEAFF
-	TRBV7-2	few	TRBJ1-2	TGTGCCAGCAGCTCCTTTTCAGGGCCTGTCGGCGGCTACACCTTC	CASSSFSGPVGGYTF
-	TRBV9	-	TRBJ1-2	TGTGCCAGCAGCAAGGGGCAGAACTATGGCTACACCTTC	CASSKGQNYGYTF
-	TRBV2	few	TRBJ2-7	TGTGCCAGCAGTGGACTGACCTCCTACGAGCAGTACTTC	CASSGLTSYEQYF
-	TRBV19	-	TRBJ1-6	TGTGCCAGTAGTTCGCGACAGGCTCTATACCTCCACTTT	CASSSRQALYLHF
-	TRBV19	-	TRBJ1-5	TGTGCCAGTGCCGTAAGGGATAGCAATCAGCCCCAGCATTTT	CASAVRDSNQPQHF
-	TRBV7-2	-	TRBJ2-7	TGTGCCAGCAGCCCCCAACCTAGTCTAAACGAGCAGTACTTC	CASSPQPSLNEQYF
TRBD2	TRBV27	-	TRBJ2-1	TGTGCCAGCACTAGACTAGCGGGGGGGTACAATGAGCAGTTCTTC	CASTRLAGGYNEQFF
-	TRBV28	-	TRBJ2-7	TGTGCCAGCAGGGAGACAGGTTTCGAGCAGTACTTC	CASRETGFEQYF
TRBD1	TRBV7-9	once	TRBJ2-5	TGTGCCAGCAGCTTATTGACAGGGACCCAAGAGACCCAGTACTTC	CASSLLTGTQETQYF
TRBD2	TRBV5-4	-	TRBJ2-5	TGTGCCAGCAGCTTGGGGGCGGGGGTAGAGACCCAGTACTTC	CASSLGAGVETQYF
TRBD2	TRBV5-5	few	TRBJ2-3	TGTGCCAGCAGCTTGGCCGGGACTAGCGGGGCCTACACAGATACGCAGTATTTT	CASSLAGTSGAYTDTQYF
TRBD2	TRBV5-4	once	TRBJ2-3	TGTGCCAGCAGTCCCCCGGGACTAGCCGGGAGTTTGTCTGATACGCAGTATTTT	CASSPPGLAGSLSDTQYF
TRBD1	TRBV5-4	-	TRBJ1-1	TGTGCCAGCAGCTCGCGCGGACAGGGGAACACTGAAGCTTTCTTT	CASSSRGQGNTEAFF
-	TRBV6-1	-	TRBJ2-3	TGTGCCAGCAGTGAAAACCCCGGAACATTCGCAGATACGCAGTATTTT	CASSENPGTFADTQYF
-	TRBV5-1	-	TRBJ2-3	TGCGCCAGCAGCTTGGGGCAGGGTAGGCAGTATTTT	CASSLGQGRQYF
-	TRBV11-3	-	TRBJ2-3	TGTGCCAGCAGCCCAAGCGGCACAGATACGCAGTATTTT	CASSPSGTDTQYF
-	TRBV30	few	TRBJ1-2	TGTGCCTGGAGTCAACAGGGTCGGGGTGGCTACACCTTC	CAWSQQGRGGYTF
-	TRBV2	-	TRBJ1-5	TGTGCCAGCAGTGAACGGGATTATAGCAATCAGCCCCAGCATTTT	CASSERDYSNQPQHF
-	TRBV5-1	-	TRBJ1-1	TGCGCCAGCAGCTTCAAGAGCACTGAAGCTTTCTTT	CASSFKSTEAFF
-	TRBV11-2	-	TRBJ1-1	TGTGCCAGCAGCTTATTCTGGGGGAACACTGAAGCTTTCTTT	CASSLFWGNTEAFF
TRBD2	TRBV6-6	-	TRBJ2-1	TGTGCCAGCAGTTCCCAGCCGGGACTAGCGGGGTATCAGCAGTTCTTC	CASSSQPGLAGYQQFF
TRBD1	TRBV9	-	TRBJ1-3	TGTGCCAGCAGCGTCGCCGGGACAGACACTGGAAACACCATATATTTT	CASSVAGTDTGNTIYF
-	TRBV5-1	-	TRBJ2-6	TGCGCCAGCAGCTTGGACGCCGGGGCCAACGTCCTGACTTTC	CASSLDAGANVLTF
-	TRBV4-1	-	TRBJ2-3	TGCGCCAGCAGCCTCGGGGGAGATACGCAGTATTTT	CASSLGGDTQYF
-	TRBV11-2	-	TRBJ1-1	TGTGCCAGCAGCCGGACACTTACAGGAGAAGCTTTCTTT	CASSRTLTGEAFF
TRBD1	TRBV10-3	once	TRBJ2-7	TGTGCCATCAGTCTGACAGGGGGCTCCTACGAGCAGTACTTC	CAISLTGGSYEQYF
-	TRBV20-1	-	TRBJ1-2	TGCAGTCCCCTGGTTGGAAGTGGCTACACCTTC	CSPLVGSGYTF
-	TRBV28	-	TRBJ1-5	TGTGCCAGCAGTTCCGCCACGACACCCTGGGGAGCCCAGCATTTT	CASSSATTPWGAQHF
-	TRBV7-9	-	TRBJ1-2	TGTGCCAGCAGCTCTCAATACAGGGAAGGCTATGGCTACACCTTC	CASSSQYREGYGYTF
-	TRBV27	-	TRBJ1-1	TGTGCCAGCAGCTCCCAGCTGAACACTGAAGCTTTCTTT	CASSSQLNTEAFF
-	TRBV19	-	TRBJ1-5	TGTGCCAGTAGGCCTATGACTCATGGAGCAAGGGATCAGCCCCAGCATTTT	CASRPMTHGARDQPQHF
-	TRBV29-1	-	TRBJ2-5	TGCAGCATAGAGGGAGGTCGGGGCCAAGAGACCCAGTACTTC	CSIEGGRGQETQYF
-	TRBV6-1	few	TRBJ1-1	TGTGCCAGCAGTGAAGTTTGGAACACTGAAGCTTTCTTT	CASSEVWNTEAFF
-	TRBV27	-	TRBJ2-3	TGTGCCAGCAGTGTCAATCAGCGGAACACAGATACGCAGTATTTT	CASSVNQRNTDTQYF
TRBD2	TRBV7-9	once	TRBJ2-3	TGTGCCAGCAGCTTAGGGGGACTAGGCGGAGATACGCAGTATTTT	CASSLGGLGGDTQYF
TRBD1	TRBV7-9	-	TRBJ2-1	TGTGCCAGCTTCGGGACAGGGGTAATCGTCGATGAGCAGTTCTTC	CASFGTGVIVDEQFF
-	TRBV5-6	-	TRBJ1-1	TGTGCCAGCAGCTTGGATGCCGAGAACGCTGAAGCTTTCTTT	CASSLDAENAEAFF
-	TRBV7-6	-	TRBJ1-1	TGTGCCAGCAGCTTAACGGGCCGTCAAGCTTTCTTT	CASSLTGRQAFF
-	TRBV5-1	-	TRBJ1-6	TGCGCCAGCAGCTTGGAGTCGTTGACACCCCTCCACTTT	CASSLESLTPLHF
TRBD1	TRBV7-2	-	TRBJ2-7	TGTGCCAGCAGTTTATGGACAGGGGTGGCCTACGAGCAGTACTTC	CASSLWTGVAYEQYF
TRBD1	TRBV30	-	TRBJ1-1	TGTGCCTGGGACAGGGGGTTGAACACTGAAGCTTTCTTT	CAWDRGLNTEAFF
TRBD1	TRBV14	-	TRBJ1-1	TGTGCCAGCAGCCAAAACAGGGGTGCGTACACTGAAGCTTTCTTT	CASSQNRGAYTEAFF
-	TRBV4-2	few	TRBJ1-5	TGTGCCAGCAGCCAAGAGTTTTCCCTCGGGCGGGAGAGGCAGCCCCAGCATTTT	CASSQEFSLGRERQPQHF
-	TRBV19	-	TRBJ2-3	TGTGCCAGTAGTATAGGGATGGGGGACGAGGGGACAGATACGCAGTATTTT	CASSIGMGDEGTDTQYF
-	TRBV7-2	few	TRBJ2-7	TGTGCCAGCAGTCGTGGCGGGGACTCCTACGAGCAGTACTTC	CASSRGGDSYEQYF
-	TRBV18	-	TRBJ2-7	TGTGCCAGCTCACCACCGGGGGACTCCTACGAGCAGTACTTC	CASSPPGDSYEQYF
TRBD1	TRBV6-5	-	TRBJ2-7	TGTGCCAGCAGTTACCGGGGACAGGGGGACGAGCAGTACTTC	CASSYRGQGDEQYF
TRBD2	TRBV10-3	-	TRBJ2-2	TGTGCCATCAGGTCCGGGGACTATAACACCGGGGAGCTGTTTTTT	CAIRSGDYNTGELFF
TRBD1	TRBV19	-	TRBJ1-5	TGTGCCAGTAGTGCCCGACAGGGGGCATGGGATCAGCCCCAGCATTTT	CASSARQGAWDQPQHF
-	TRBV7-2	few	TRBJ1-6	TGTGCCAGCAGCCCCGAGCAGGGGCCTAATTCACCCCTCCACTTT	CASSPEQGPNSPLHF
-	TRBV30	-	TRBJ1-5	TGTGCCTGGAGGGCAGGCGGGAGGTCGGCTCAGCCCCAGCATTTT	CAWRAGGRSAQPQHF
-	TRBV2	-	TRBJ1-4	TGTGCCAGCGGGGGGAGAGGTGAAAAACTGTTTTTT	CASGGRGEKLFF
TRBD1	TRBV27	-	TRBJ1-2	TGTGCCAGCAACCCGGGACAGGGCCGGCAGGGCTATGGCTACACCTTC	CASNPGQGRQGYGYTF
-	TRBV7-2	-	TRBJ2-3	TGTGCCAGCAGCTTCAGTTACGGGGCAAATACGCAGTATTTT	CASSFSYGANTQYF
-	TRBV5-1	-	TRBJ2-5	TGCGCCAGCAGCTTGTACGGAGGGCCCCAAGAGACCCAGTACTTC	CASSLYGGPQETQYF
-	TRBV7-2	-	TRBJ1-4	TGTGCCAGCAGCTTGGGGTTTGCAACTAATGAAAAACTGTTTTTT	CASSLGFATNEKLFF